This TCR beta chain was retrieved from a study of T cell repertoires in cytomegalovirus infection. CDR1 MNHEY and CDR2 SMNVEV come from the germline V gene (reference sequence). This CDR3 spans 16 amino acids. V was clipped by 5 bases and J by 0 bases; unmatched bases: 7. TCRdb re-called the reads through MiXCR, storing one row per CDR3 protein. Among roughly 500,000 distinct CDR3 sequences listed, 30% to 40% were seen once. With regard to this clonotype: No antigen is known for it.

The sequence was collected from a human donor in good health (CMV status not recorded). Some clones in this sample may be carry-over from other donors' samples. This chain connects TRBV27 to TRBJ2-3, with 8 nucleotides matching TRBD1. The sequenced sample was cultured PBMCs, obtained from culture after CMV antigen stimulation. CDR3 amino acids: CASSPGQGRSTDTQYF. CDR3 nucleotides: TGTGCCAGCAGTCCAGGACAGGGTCGGAGCACAGATACGCAGTATTTT.